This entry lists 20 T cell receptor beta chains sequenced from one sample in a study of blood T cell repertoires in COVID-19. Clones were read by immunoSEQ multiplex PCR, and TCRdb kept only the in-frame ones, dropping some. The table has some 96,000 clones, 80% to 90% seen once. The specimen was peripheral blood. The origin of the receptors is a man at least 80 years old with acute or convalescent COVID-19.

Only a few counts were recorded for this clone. The CDR3: CASSYSPVRGGREQYF. The DNA of the CDR3 is TGTGCCAGCAGTTACTCCCCCGTTCGGGGGGGTCGGGAGCAGTACTTC. V and J are TRBV6-2 or TRBV6-3 and TRBJ2-7; TRBD2 aligns across 8 bases. With V trimmed by 0 bases and J by 7 bases, 11 bases remained unmatched. This CDR3 has 16 amino acids. CDR1 and CDR2 from the germline V gene are MNHEY and SVGEGT.

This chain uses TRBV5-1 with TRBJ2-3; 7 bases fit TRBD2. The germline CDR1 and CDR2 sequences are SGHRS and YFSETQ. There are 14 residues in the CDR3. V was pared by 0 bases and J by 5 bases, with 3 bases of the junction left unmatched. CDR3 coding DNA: TGCGCCAGCAGCTTGGAAACGGGAGGAGATACGCAGTATTTT. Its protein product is CASSLETGGDTQYF.

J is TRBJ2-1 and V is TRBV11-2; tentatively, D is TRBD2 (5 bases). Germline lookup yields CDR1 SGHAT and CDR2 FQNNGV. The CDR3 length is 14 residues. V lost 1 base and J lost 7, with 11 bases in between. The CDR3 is CASSLGGGENEQFF. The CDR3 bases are TGTGCCAGCAGCTTAGGTGGAGGAGAGAATGAGCAGTTCTTC.

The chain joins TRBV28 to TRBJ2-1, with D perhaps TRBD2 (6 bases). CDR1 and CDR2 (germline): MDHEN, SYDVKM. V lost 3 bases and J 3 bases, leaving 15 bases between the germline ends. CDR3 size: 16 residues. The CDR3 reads CASSLAQGLVYNEQFF. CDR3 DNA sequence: TGTGCCAGCAGTTTGGCCCAGGGACTCGTCTACAATGAGCAGTTCTTC. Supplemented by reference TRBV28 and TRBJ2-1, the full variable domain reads DVKVTQSSRYLVKRTGEKVFLECVQDMDHENMFWYRQDPGLGLRLIYFSYDVKMKEKGDIPEGYSVSREKKERFSLILESASTNQTSMYLCASSLAQGLVYNEQFFGPGTRLTVL.

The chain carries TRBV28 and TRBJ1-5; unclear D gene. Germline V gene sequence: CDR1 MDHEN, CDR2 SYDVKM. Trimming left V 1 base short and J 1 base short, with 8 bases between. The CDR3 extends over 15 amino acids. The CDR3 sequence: CASSLSAGSNQPQHF. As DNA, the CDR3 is TGTGCCAGCAGTTTATCTGCGGGCAGCAATCAGCCCCAGCATTTT.

The CDR3 spells CASSTGDRAGTEAFF. The DNA for the CDR3 is TGCGCCAGCAGCACCGGGGACAGGGCTGGGACTGAAGCTTTCTTT. V is TRBV5-1 and J is TRBJ1-1; TRBD1 matches at 9 bases. V was pared by 4 bases and J by 5 bases, with 9 bases of the junction left unmatched. The CDR3 totals 15 residues. CDR1 and CDR2 from the germline V gene are SGHRS and YFSETQ.

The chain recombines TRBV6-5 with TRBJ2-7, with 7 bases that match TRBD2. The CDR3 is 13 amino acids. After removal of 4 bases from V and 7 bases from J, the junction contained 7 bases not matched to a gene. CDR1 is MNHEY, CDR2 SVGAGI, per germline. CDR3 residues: CASSSGGSREQYF. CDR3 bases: TGTGCCAGCAGTTCGGGCGGGAGTCGAGAGCAGTACTTC.

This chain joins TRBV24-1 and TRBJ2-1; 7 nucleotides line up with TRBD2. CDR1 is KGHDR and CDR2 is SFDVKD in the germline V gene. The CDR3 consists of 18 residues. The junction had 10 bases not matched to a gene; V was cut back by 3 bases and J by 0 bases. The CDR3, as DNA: TGTGCCACCAGTGATCGGTCTAGCGGCAGGAGCTCCTACAATGAGCAGTTCTTC. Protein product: CATSDRSSGRSSYNEQFF.

CDR3 sequence (DNA): TGTGCCAGCAGTTACTCCACCGGGGTGAACACCGGGGAGCTGTTTTTT. It yields the protein CASSYSTGVNTGELFF. The chain carries TRBV6-5 and TRBJ2-2; weak D call: TRBD2 (5 bases). V lost 0 bases and J 1 base, leaving 9 bases between the germline ends. CDR3 length: 16 residues. Looked up from germline, CDR1 is MNHEY and CDR2 is SVGAGI.

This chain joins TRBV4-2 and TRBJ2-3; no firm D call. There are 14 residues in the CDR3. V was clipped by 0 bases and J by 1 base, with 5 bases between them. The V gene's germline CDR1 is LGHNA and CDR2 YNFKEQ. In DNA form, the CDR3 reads TGTGCCAGCAGCCAAGAACTTGGCACAGATACGCAGTATTTT. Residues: CASSQELGTDTQYF.

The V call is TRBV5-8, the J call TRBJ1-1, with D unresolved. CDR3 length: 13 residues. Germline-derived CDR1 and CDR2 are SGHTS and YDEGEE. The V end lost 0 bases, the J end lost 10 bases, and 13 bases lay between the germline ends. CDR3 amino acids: CASSLGLRRVAFF. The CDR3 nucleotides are TGTGCCAGCAGCTTGGGACTTCGGCGGGTAGCTTTCTTT. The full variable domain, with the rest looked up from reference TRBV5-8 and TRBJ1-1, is EAGVTQSPTHLIKTRGQQATLRCSPISGHTSVYWYQQALGLGLQFLLWYDEGEERNRGNFPPRFSGRQFPNYSSELNVNALELEDSALYLCASSLGLRRVAFFGQGTRLTVV.

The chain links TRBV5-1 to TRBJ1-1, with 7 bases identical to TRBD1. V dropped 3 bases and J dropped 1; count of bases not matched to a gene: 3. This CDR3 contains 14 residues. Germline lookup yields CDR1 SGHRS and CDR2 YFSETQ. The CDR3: CASSWGQRNTEAFF. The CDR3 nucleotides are TGCGCCAGCAGCTGGGGACAGAGGAACACTGAAGCTTTCTTT.

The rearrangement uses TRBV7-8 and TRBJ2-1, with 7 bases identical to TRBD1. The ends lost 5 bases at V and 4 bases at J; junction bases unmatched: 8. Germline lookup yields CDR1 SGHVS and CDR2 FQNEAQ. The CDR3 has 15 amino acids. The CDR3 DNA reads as TGTGCCAGCAGCCACCCCGTGGGACAGTACAATGAGCAGTTCTTC. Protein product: CASSHPVGQYNEQFF.

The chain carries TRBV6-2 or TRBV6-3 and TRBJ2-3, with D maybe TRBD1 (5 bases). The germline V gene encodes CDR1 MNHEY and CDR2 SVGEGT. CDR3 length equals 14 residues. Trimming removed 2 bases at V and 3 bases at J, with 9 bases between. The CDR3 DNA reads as TGTGCCAGCAGTTACACAGGCCGGACAGATACGCAGTATTTT. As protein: CASSYTGRTDTQYF.

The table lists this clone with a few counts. The CDR3 reads CASSLRQVPTEAFF. The CDR3 bases are TGTGCCAGCAGTCTTAGACAGGTCCCTACTGAAGCTTTCTTT. The V and J genes are TRBV2 and TRBJ1-1; possible D gene TRBD1, 6 bases. CDR1 and CDR2 (germline): SNHLY, FYNNEI. V was trimmed by 5 bases and J by 5 bases, leaving 15 bases between them. This CDR3 has 14 amino acids.

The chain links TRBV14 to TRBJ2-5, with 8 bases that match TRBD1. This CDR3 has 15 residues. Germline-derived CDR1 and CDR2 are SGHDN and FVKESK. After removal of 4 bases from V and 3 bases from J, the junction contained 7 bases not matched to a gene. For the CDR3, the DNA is TGTGCCAGCAGCCTTCGCACGACAGGGGAAGAGACCCAGTACTTC. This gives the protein CASSLRTTGEETQYF.

CDR3 nucleotide sequence: TGTGCCAGCAGCTTAAGGCCGCCCGACAACCCCTACAATGAGCAGTTCTTC. Residues: CASSLRPPDNPYNEQFF. The rearrangement uses TRBV11-2 and TRBJ2-1; D is ambiguous. The CDR3 sequence is 17 residues long. CDR1 is SGHAT and CDR2 is FQNNGV in the germline V gene. Between the trimmed V and J ends, which lost 2 bases and 2 bases, there was a span of 16 bases.

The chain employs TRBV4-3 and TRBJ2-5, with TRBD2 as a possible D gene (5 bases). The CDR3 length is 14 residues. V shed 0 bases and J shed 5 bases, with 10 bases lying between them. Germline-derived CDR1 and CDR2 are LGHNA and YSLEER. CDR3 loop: CASSQDLASETQYF. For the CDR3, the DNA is TGCGCCAGCAGCCAAGATCTAGCTTCGGAGACCCAGTACTTC.

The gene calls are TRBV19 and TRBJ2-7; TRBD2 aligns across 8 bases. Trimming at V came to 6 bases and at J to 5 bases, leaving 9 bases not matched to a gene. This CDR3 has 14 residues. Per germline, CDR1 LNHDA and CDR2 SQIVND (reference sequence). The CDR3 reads CASSPGGGRNEQYF. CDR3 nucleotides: TGTGCCAGTAGCCCCGGGGGGGGAAGGAACGAGCAGTACTTC.

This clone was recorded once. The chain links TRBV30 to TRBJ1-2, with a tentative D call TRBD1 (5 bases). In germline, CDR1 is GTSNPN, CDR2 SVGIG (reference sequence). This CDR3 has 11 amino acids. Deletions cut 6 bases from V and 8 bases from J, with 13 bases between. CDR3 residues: CACPGERGYTF. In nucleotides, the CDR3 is TGTGCCTGTCCGGGGGAGCGGGGCTACACCTTC.